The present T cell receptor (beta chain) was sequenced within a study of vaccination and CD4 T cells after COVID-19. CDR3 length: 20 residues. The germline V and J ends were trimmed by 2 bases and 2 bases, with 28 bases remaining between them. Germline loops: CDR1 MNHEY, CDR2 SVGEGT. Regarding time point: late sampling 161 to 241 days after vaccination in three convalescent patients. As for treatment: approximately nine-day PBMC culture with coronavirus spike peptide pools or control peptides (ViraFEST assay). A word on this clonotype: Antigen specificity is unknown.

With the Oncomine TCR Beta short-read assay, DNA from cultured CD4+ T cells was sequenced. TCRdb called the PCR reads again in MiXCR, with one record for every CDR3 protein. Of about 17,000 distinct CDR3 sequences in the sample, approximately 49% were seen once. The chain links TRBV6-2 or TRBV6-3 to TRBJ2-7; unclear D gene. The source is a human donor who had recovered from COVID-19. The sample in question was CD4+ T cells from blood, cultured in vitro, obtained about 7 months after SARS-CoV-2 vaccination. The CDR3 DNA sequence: TGTGCCAGCAGTTACCTCAGAAGTCCGAGGATTCAAGGGTTTACCTACGAGCAGTACTTC. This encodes CASSYLRSPRIQGFTYEQYF.